The 18 T cell receptor beta chains presented below share a single source sample, sequenced in a study of CD8 T cells in ankylosing spondylitis. TCRdb re-called the 5' RACE reads through MiXCR, storing one row per CDR3 protein. The sample lists some 340,000 distinct CDR3 sequences; 14% to 15% were seen once. Sequenced material: blood, either unsorted or a sorted T cell fraction (not recorded which). These receptors all come from a male donor with ankylosing spondylitis or in good health (not recorded which).

The J gene is TRBJ2-5, the V gene TRBV11-2, with 14 positions matching TRBD2. J gave up 4 bases and V 1 base, and 5 bases lay outside the gene matches. Germline V CDR1 and CDR2: SGHAT, FQNNGV. CDR3 length equals 17 residues. The CDR3 DNA is TGTGCCAGCAGCTTAGGTCGACTAGCGGGAGGGCGAGAGACCCAGTACTTC. Protein: CASSLGRLAGGRETQYF.

This chain uses TRBV6-1 with TRBJ2-5; 9 positions match TRBD2. Germline V gives CDR1 MNHNS, CDR2 SASEGT. The V and J ends lost 2 bases and 5 bases, in that order; junction bases with no gene match: 6. The CDR3 totals 15 residues. CDR3 in amino acids: CASSEHRAGGETQYF. CDR3 DNA: TGTGCCAGCAGTGAACACCGGGCGGGAGGGGAGACCCAGTACTTC.

The V gene is TRBV3-1, the J gene TRBJ2-3, with 8 bases lining up with TRBD2. The CDR3 is 17 residues long. V dropped 1 base and J dropped 6; count of bases not matched to a gene: 12. CDR1 is LGHDT, CDR2 YNNKEL, per germline (reference sequence). CDR3 region: CASSQALGGTRQDTQYF. DNA for the CDR3: TGTGCCAGCAGCCAAGCGCTAGGGGGGACTAGGCAGGATACGCAGTATTTT.

CDR3 residues: CASSTTWTASTDTQYF. CDR3 nucleotides: TGCGCCAGCAGCACTACCTGGACCGCTAGCACAGATACGCAGTATTTT. This chain links TRBV5-1 with TRBJ2-3; no reliable D call. The CDR3 has 16 amino acids. The V gene lost 4 bases and the J gene lost 0 bases, with 15 bases spanning the gap. In germline, CDR1 is SGHRS, CDR2 YFSETQ.

CDR3 nucleotides: TGTGCCAGTAGGACTAGCGGAAGGCAAGAGACCCAGTACTTC. Translating gives CASRTSGRQETQYF. This chain connects TRBV27 to TRBJ2-5; 10 positions agree with TRBD2. Germline V gene sequence: CDR1 MNHEY, CDR2 SMNVEV (reference sequence). V lost 9 bases to trimming and J lost 2 bases; unmatched junction nucleotides: 6. The CDR3 extends over 14 amino acids.

This clonotype appeared a few times. The genes are TRBV6-5 and TRBJ1-2; D is ambiguous. The germline V and J ends were trimmed by 7 bases and 6 bases, with 0 bases remaining between them. The V gene's germline CDR1 is MNHEY and CDR2 SVGAGI. This CDR3 has 8 residues. CDR3 DNA: TGTGCCAGCAATGGCTACACCTTC. Its protein product is CASNGYTF.

Many counts were recorded for this clonotype. The chain uses TRBV3-1 and TRBJ1-2; 7 bases line up with TRBD1. Losses at the gene ends were 4 bases for V and 4 bases for J; bases not matched to a gene: 9. The CDR3 spans 15 residues. Germline assignment: CDR1 LGHDT and CDR2 YNNKEL (reference sequence). Here the CDR3 reads CASSPTGQISYGYTF. The CDR3 DNA sequence: TGTGCCAGCAGCCCGACGGGACAGATCTCCTATGGCTACACCTTC.

This clonotype was detected only a few times. This chain uses TRBV4-1 with TRBJ2-5, with 9 nucleotides matching TRBD2. Per germline, CDR1 MGHRA and CDR2 YSYEKL. The CDR3 loop spans 16 amino acids. V lost 0 bases to trimming and J lost 6 bases; unmatched junction nucleotides: 8. The CDR3 region has the DNA TGCGCCAGCAGCCAAGAATCCAGCGGGGGGATGAAGACCCAGTACTTC. Amino acids: CASSQESSGGMKTQYF.

The chain is built from TRBV7-9 and TRBJ1-4; D is unresolved. The CDR3 has 14 residues. The germline V and J ends were trimmed by 3 bases and 3 bases, with 8 bases remaining between them. Germline-derived CDR1 and CDR2 are SEHNR and FQNEAQ (reference sequence). CDR3 residues: CASSFSSPNEKLFF. In DNA, the CDR3 is TGTGCCAGCAGCTTCTCCAGCCCTAATGAAAAACTGTTTTTT.

This clonotype was observed a few times. The chain recombines TRBV6-5 with TRBJ2-7; TRBD1 is a possible D gene (5 bases). Trimming pared 0 bases from V and 3 bases from J, leaving 15 bases between. This CDR3 region has 16 residues. CDR1 MNHEY and CDR2 SVGAGI come from the germline V gene. CDR3 sequence (DNA): TGTGCCAGCAGTTACTCGTCCGCAGGGCGACACTACGAGCAGTACTTC. It specifies CASSYSSAGRHYEQYF.

This clonotype was seen more than once but under ten times. V is TRBV29-1 and J is TRBJ2-7; 9 nucleotides line up with TRBD1. Germline V gene lookup returns CDR1 SQVTM and CDR2 ANQGSEA. The CDR3 sequence is 14 residues long. The V gene end was trimmed by 0 bases and the J gene end by 5 bases; junction bases not matched to a gene: 5. CDR3 sequence (DNA): TGCAGCGTTGAAGATCCAGGGACAGGGCACGAGCAGTACTTC. It encodes CSVEDPGTGHEQYF.

The chain recombines TRBV5-1 with TRBJ2-7; the match to TRBD1 covers 12 bases. The V and J ends lost 0 bases and 0 bases, in that order; junction bases with no gene match: 10. This CDR3 has 19 amino acids. Per germline, CDR1 SGHRS and CDR2 YFSETQ. The CDR3 coding sequence is TGCGCCAGCAGCTTGGCCGGGACAGGGGGCCTTGGAGGCTCCTACGAGCAGTACTTC. It translates to CASSLAGTGGLGGSYEQYF. The whole variable domain, filled in from reference TRBV5-1 and TRBJ2-7, reads KAGVTQTPRYLIKTRGQQVTLSCSPISGHRSVSWYQQTPGQGLQFLFEYFSETQRNKGNFPGRFSGRQFSNSRSEMNVSTLELGDSALYLCASSLAGTGGLGGSYEQYFGPGTRLTVT.

This clonotype was picked up a small number of times. The chain links TRBV10-2 to TRBJ1-5, with TRBD1 as a possible D gene (5 bases). Per the germline V gene, CDR1 is WSHSY and CDR2 is SAAADI. The germline V and J ends were trimmed by 6 bases and 7 bases, with 13 bases remaining between them. The CDR3 has 13 amino acids. This CDR3 reads CASREEGLQPQHF. The CDR3 DNA is TGCGCCAGCAGAGAGGAGGGGTTGCAGCCCCAGCATTTT.

The chain couples TRBV7-2 to TRBJ1-5; D gene ambiguous. Germline lookup yields CDR1 SGHTA and CDR2 FQGNSA. The CDR3 has 12 amino acids. Between the trimmed V and J ends, which lost 8 bases and 0 bases, there was a span of 5 bases. CDR3 residues: CASGYSNQPQHF. CDR3 DNA sequence: TGTGCCAGCGGCTATAGCAATCAGCCCCAGCATTTT. The full variable domain, with the rest looked up from reference TRBV7-2 and TRBJ1-5, is GAGVSQSPSNKVTEKGKDVELRCDPISGHTALYWYRQSLGQGLEFLIYFQGNSAPDKSGLPSDRFSAERTGGSVSTLTIQRTQQEDSAVYLCASGYSNQPQHFGDGTRLSIL.

The chain links TRBV4-2 to TRBJ2-1, with 8 bases lining up with TRBD2. This CDR3 region has 17 residues. With V trimmed by 1 base and J by 3 bases, 8 bases remained unmatched. Per the germline V gene, CDR1 is LGHNA and CDR2 is YNFKEQ. CDR3 nucleotide sequence: TGTGCCAGCAGCCAAGGTGGTAGCGGGGATAACTACAATGAGCAGTTCTTC. It is translated as CASSQGGSGDNYNEQFF.

This clonotype has a handful of counts. The chain couples TRBV20-1 to TRBJ2-3; 8 bases agree with TRBD2. Germline V gene sequence: CDR1 DFQATT, CDR2 SNEGSKA (reference sequence). The length of the CDR3 is 15 residues. V lost 5 bases to trimming and J lost 4 bases; unmatched junction nucleotides: 11. Here the CDR3 reads CSAPHASGPADTQYF. CDR3 sequence (DNA): TGCAGTGCTCCCCACGCTAGCGGGCCCGCAGATACGCAGTATTTT.

The CDR3 region is CASSSPTWASTDTQYF. The CDR3 DNA follows: TGTGCCAGCAGCTCTCCTACATGGGCTAGCACAGATACGCAGTATTTT. The rearrangement links TRBV12-3 or TRBV12-4 to TRBJ2-3; D is unresolved. V lost 6 bases and J 0 bases, leaving 16 bases between the germline ends. This CDR3 region has 16 residues.

V is TRBV12-3 or TRBV12-4 and J is TRBJ1-1, with a possible D match to TRBD1 (5 bases). V lost 8 bases, J lost 2 bases, and 6 bases lay in between. The CDR3 consists of 11 residues. The CDR3 sequence is CASGANTEAFF. The CDR3 DNA reads as TGTGCCAGCGGGGCTAACACTGAAGCTTTCTTT.